Below are 15 T cell receptor beta chains sequenced from a single sample in a study of identical twins. TCRdb re-derived calls from the 5' RACE reads in MiXCR, one entry per CDR3 protein. The table shows roughly 700,000 distinct CDR3 sequences, with 8% to 9% occurring only once. The same data also contributed to another study, on yellow fever vaccine responses in identical twins.

Sequencing was done on a sample of PBMCs. These receptors all stem from a woman aged 18-29 years in good health.

This chain links TRBV5-1 with TRBJ2-1, with TRBD2 matching 7 bases. The CDR3 is made up of 16 amino acids. Germline V lookup: CDR1 SGHRS, CDR2 YFSETQ. Trimming at V came to 0 bases and at J to 7 bases, leaving 10 bases not matched to a gene. Here the CDR3 DNA reads TGCGCCAGCAGCTTGGGCGTGGCGGGAGAAGGTAATGAGCAGTTCTTC. Amino acid sequence: CASSLGVAGEGNEQFF. Full variable domain (outside the CDR3, taken from reference TRBV5-1 and TRBJ2-1): KAGVTQTPRYLIKTRGQQVTLSCSPISGHRSVSWYQQTPGQGLQFLFEYFSETQRNKGNFPGRFSGRQFSNSRSEMNVSTLELGDSALYLCASSLGVAGEGNEQFFGPGTRLTVL.

In this sample, this clonotype turned up a few times. The chain carries TRBV9 and TRBJ2-1; 12 bases agree with TRBD1. This CDR3 has 15 amino acids. Germline V gene lookup returns CDR1 SGDLS and CDR2 YYNGEE. The V gene end was trimmed by 4 bases and the J gene end by 8 bases; junction bases not matched to a gene: 7. The CDR3, as DNA: TGTGCCAGCAGCCTCGGGACAGGGGGCTTGGATGAGCAGTTCTTC. As protein: CASSLGTGGLDEQFF.

This clonotype was counted at least ten times. The V gene is TRBV28, the J gene TRBJ2-6; 8 bases fit TRBD1. The ends lost 6 bases at V and 2 bases at J; junction bases unmatched: 3. This CDR3 region has 15 residues. Germline V gene lookup returns CDR1 MDHEN and CDR2 SYDVKM. CDR3 in amino acids: CASRMTGAGANVLTF. The CDR3 DNA reads TGTGCCAGCAGGATGACAGGGGCTGGGGCCAACGTCCTGACTTTC. The variable domain in full, completed from reference TRBV28 and TRBJ2-6, reads DVKVTQSSRYLVKRTGEKVFLECVQDMDHENMFWYRQDPGLGLRLIYFSYDVKMKEKGDIPEGYSVSREKKERFSLILESASTNQTSMYLCASRMTGAGANVLTFGAGSRLTVL.

V is TRBV2 and J is TRBJ1-1; D is ambiguous. Germline loops: CDR1 SNHLY, CDR2 FYNNEI. The CDR3 is 14 residues long. With 0 bases removed from V and 1 base from J, the gap between germline ends came to 6 bases. CDR3 DNA sequence: TGTGCCAGCAGTGAAGCGCTTCAGAACACTGAAGCTTTCTTT. Translated: CASSEALQNTEAFF.

A few counts support this clonotype. The gene calls are TRBV11-1 and TRBJ2-2, with a weak D call TRBD1 (5 bases). Germline assignment: CDR1 SGHAT and CDR2 FQDESV (reference sequence). The V gene lost 0 bases and the J gene lost 2 bases, with 10 bases spanning the gap. The CDR3 covers 16 residues. The CDR3 loop is CASSLARGQNTGELFF. CDR3 nucleotides: TGTGCCAGCAGCTTAGCGCGAGGACAAAACACCGGGGAGCTGTTTTTT. Looking up the rest from reference TRBV11-1 and TRBJ2-2 gives the full variable domain: EAEVAQSPRYKITEKSQAVAFWCDPISGHATLYWYRQILGQGPELLVQFQDESVVDDSQLPKDRFSAERLKGVDSTLKIQPAELGDSAMYLCASSLARGQNTGELFFGEGSRLTVL.

In this sample, this clonotype turned up many times. DNA for the CDR3: TGTGCCAGCAGCCTCCAGGAGTCGACAGGGGGGTACGAGCAGTACTTC. This encodes CASSLQESTGGYEQYF. V is TRBV3-1 and J is TRBJ2-7, with 9 bases identical to TRBD1. Trimming cost V 4 bases and J 4 bases; bases outside gene matches: 11. Germline V gene data show CDR1 as LGHDT and CDR2 as YNNKEL (reference sequence). This CDR3 comprises 16 residues.

This sequence joins TRBV7-3 and TRBJ2-2; no definite D call. The V gene lost 3 bases and the J gene lost 5 bases, with 7 bases spanning the gap. Looked up from germline, CDR1 is SGHTA and CDR2 is FQGTGA. The CDR3 consists of 13 residues. The CDR3 protein is CASSFLDTGELFF. CDR3 nucleotide sequence: TGTGCCAGCAGCTTCCTTGATACCGGGGAGCTGTTTTTT.

At least ten counts were recorded for this clonotype. The V and J genes are TRBV12-3 or TRBV12-4 and TRBJ2-3, with D unclear. V was cut by 10 bases and J by 3 bases, with 17 bases left in between. This CDR3 has 14 residues. The CDR3 coding sequence is TGTGCCACCATCCCCTTCATAGGAACAGATACGCAGTATTTT. It specifies CATIPFIGTDTQYF.

This clonotype has ten or more counts. V usage is TRBV12-3 or TRBV12-4 and J usage is TRBJ2-7; TRBD2 aligns across 7 bases. V lost 3 bases, J lost 3 bases, and 8 bases stayed unmatched. The CDR3 runs 15 residues. As DNA, the CDR3 is TGTGCCAGCAGTTTCGGTGGGGGGGGTGGCTACGAGCAGTACTTC. Protein: CASSFGGGGGYEQYF.

This clonotype was seen a few times. This sequence joins TRBV6-2 or TRBV6-3 and TRBJ2-2; tentatively, D is TRBD1 or TRBD2 (5 bases each). The CDR3 has 15 amino acids. Germline CDR1 reads MNHEY; CDR2 reads SVGEGT. V was shortened by 6 bases and J by 0 bases, with 11 bases between the two germline ends. As DNA, the CDR3 is TGTGCCAGCAGACGGGACGGGACGAACACCGGGGAGCTGTTTTTT. Translated: CASRRDGTNTGELFF.

This clonotype has only a few counts. This rearrangement joins TRBV7-9 to TRBJ2-1; the match to TRBD2 covers 8 bases. J lost 4 bases, V lost 5 bases, and 4 bases had no gene match. The CDR3 contains 14 residues. Germline values: CDR1 SEHNR, CDR2 FQNEAQ (reference sequence). The CDR3 sequence: CASSKRELYNEQFF. The CDR3 DNA reads TGTGCCAGCAGCAAGCGGGAGTTATACAATGAGCAGTTCTTC.

The V gene is TRBV3-1, the J gene TRBJ2-1, with 10 bases lining up with TRBD2. The CDR3 runs 15 residues. Germline-derived CDR1 and CDR2 are LGHDT and YNNKEL (reference sequence). Losses at the gene ends were 3 bases for V and 8 bases for J; bases not matched to a gene: 7. CDR3 sequence: CASSHPSGGAYEQFF. The CDR3 nucleotides are TGTGCCAGCAGCCATCCAAGCGGGGGGGCCTATGAGCAGTTCTTC.

This clonotype was counted ten times or more. The chain uses TRBV7-9 and TRBJ1-5; TRBD1 might be the D (5 bases). This CDR3 has 13 amino acids. V lost 4 bases, J lost 4 bases, and 8 bases lay in between. From germline, CDR1 is SEHNR and CDR2 FQNEAQ (reference sequence). The CDR3 loop is CASSSDSNQPQHF. DNA for the CDR3: TGTGCCAGCAGCTCTGACAGTAATCAGCCCCAGCATTTT.

This clonotype was counted at least ten times. The chain carries TRBV12-3 or TRBV12-4 and TRBJ2-3, with 9 nucleotides matching TRBD1. CDR3 length equals 15 residues. V lost 7 bases and J lost 2; bases outside the gene matches: 7. The CDR3 loop reads CASTSGQGYTDTQYF. CDR3 coding DNA: TGTGCCAGCACCTCGGGACAGGGCTACACAGATACGCAGTATTTT.

The V gene is TRBV4-3, the J gene TRBJ2-5, with D possibly matching TRBD2 (6 bases). CDR1 and CDR2 from the germline V gene are LGHNA and YSLEER. This CDR3 is built from 15 residues. Trimming took 0 bases from V and 5 from J, leaving 13 bases between them. CDR3 sequence: CASSQDTGVVETQYF. The CDR3 bases are TGCGCCAGCAGCCAAGATACGGGAGTGGTTGAGACCCAGTACTTC.